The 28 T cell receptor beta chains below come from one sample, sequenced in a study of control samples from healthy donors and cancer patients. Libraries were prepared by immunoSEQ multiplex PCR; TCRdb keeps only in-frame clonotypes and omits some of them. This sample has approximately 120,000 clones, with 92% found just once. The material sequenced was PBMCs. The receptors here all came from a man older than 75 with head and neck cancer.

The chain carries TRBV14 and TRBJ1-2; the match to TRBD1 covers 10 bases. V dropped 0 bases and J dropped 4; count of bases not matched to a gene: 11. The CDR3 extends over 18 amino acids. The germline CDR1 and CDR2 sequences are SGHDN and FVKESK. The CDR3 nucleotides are TGTGCCAGCAGCCAAGACGCCCCCGGGACAGGGGACGTCTATGGCTACACCTTC. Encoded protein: CASSQDAPGTGDVYGYTF. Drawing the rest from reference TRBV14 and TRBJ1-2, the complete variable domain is EAGVTQFPSHSVIEKGQTVTLRCDPISGHDNLYWYRRVMGKEIKFLLHFVKESKQDESGMPNNRFLAERTGGTYSTLKVQPAELEDSGVYFCASSQDAPGTGDVYGYTFGSGTRLTVV.

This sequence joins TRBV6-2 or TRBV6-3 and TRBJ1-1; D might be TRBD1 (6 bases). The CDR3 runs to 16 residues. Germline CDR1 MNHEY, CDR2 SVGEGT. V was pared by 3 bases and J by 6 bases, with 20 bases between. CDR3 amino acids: CASSYVPQGRTAEAFF. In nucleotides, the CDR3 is TGTGCCAGCAGTTATGTACCCCAGGGAAGGACAGCTGAAGCTTTCTTT.

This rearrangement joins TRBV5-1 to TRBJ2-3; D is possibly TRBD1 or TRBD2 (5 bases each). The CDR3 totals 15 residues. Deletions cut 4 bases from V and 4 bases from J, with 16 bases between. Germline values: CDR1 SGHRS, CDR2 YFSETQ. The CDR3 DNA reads TGCGCCAGCAGCAAGGGACCCGGGTCTGCAGATACGCAGTATTTT. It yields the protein CASSKGPGSADTQYF.

This CDR3 reads CASSSILQGSDEQYF. The CDR3 bases are TGTGCCAGCAGCTCTATATTGCAGGGTAGCGACGAGCAGTACTTC. This chain links TRBV11-2 with TRBJ2-7; possibly TRBD1 or TRBD2 for D (5 bases each). V gave up 4 bases and J gave up 5 bases, with 18 bases separating them. Per germline, CDR1 SGHAT and CDR2 FQNNGV. The CDR3 extends over 15 amino acids. Complete variable domain (other parts from reference TRBV11-2 and TRBJ2-7): EAGVAQSPRYKIIEKRQSVAFWCNPISGHATLYWYQQILGQGPKLLIQFQNNGVVDDSQLPKDRFSAERLKGVDSTLKIQPAKLEDSAVYLCASSSILQGSDEQYFGPGTRLTVT.

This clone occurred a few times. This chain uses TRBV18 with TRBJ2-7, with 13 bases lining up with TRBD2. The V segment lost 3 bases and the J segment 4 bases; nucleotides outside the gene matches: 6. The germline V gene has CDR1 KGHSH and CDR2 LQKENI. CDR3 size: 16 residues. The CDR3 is CASSPTSGGLAYEQYF. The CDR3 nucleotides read TGTGCCAGCTCACCGACTAGCGGGGGGCTAGCTTACGAGCAGTACTTC.

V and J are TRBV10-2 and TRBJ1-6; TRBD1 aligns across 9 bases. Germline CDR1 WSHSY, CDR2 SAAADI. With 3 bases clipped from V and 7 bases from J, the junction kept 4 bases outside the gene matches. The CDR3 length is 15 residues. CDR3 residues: CASSEGTGGNSPLHF. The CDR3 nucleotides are TGCGCCAGCAGTGAAGGAACAGGGGGCAATTCACCCCTCCACTTT.

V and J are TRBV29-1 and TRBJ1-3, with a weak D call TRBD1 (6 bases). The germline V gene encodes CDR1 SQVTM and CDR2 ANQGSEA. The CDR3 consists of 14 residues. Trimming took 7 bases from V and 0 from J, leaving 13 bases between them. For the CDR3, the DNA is TGCAGCGCGACTTTGGACAGCTCTGGAAACACCATATATTTT. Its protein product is CSATLDSSGNTIYF.

The CDR3 is CASSTPGAANTGELFF. As DNA, the CDR3 is TGTGCCAGCAGCACTCCCGGGGCGGCGAACACCGGGGAGCTGTTTTTT. The genes are TRBV5-4 and TRBJ2-2; D may match TRBD1 or TRBD2 (5 bases each). V lost 4 bases and J 0 bases, leaving 13 bases between the germline ends. This CDR3 is built from 16 residues. Germline assignment: CDR1 SGHNT and CDR2 YYREEE (reference sequence).

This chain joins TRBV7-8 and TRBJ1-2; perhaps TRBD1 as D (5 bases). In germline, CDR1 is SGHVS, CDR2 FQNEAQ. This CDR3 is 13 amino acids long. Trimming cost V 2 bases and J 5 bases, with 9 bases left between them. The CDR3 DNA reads TGTGCCAGCAGCTTATCGGGGGGGTATGGCTACACCTTC. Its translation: CASSLSGGYGYTF.

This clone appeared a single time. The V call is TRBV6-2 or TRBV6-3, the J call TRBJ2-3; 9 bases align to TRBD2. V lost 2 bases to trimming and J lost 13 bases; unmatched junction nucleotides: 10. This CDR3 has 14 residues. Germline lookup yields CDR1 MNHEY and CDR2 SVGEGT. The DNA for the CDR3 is TGTGCCAGCAGTTACGATGGCGGGAGGGCCCCCAAGTATTTT. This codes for CASSYDGGRAPKYF.

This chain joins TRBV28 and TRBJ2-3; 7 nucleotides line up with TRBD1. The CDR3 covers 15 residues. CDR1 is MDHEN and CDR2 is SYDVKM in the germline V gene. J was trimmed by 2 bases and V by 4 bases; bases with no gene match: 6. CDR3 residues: CASSSHRGNTDTQYF. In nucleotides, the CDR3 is TGTGCCAGCAGTTCGCACAGGGGAAACACAGATACGCAGTATTTT.

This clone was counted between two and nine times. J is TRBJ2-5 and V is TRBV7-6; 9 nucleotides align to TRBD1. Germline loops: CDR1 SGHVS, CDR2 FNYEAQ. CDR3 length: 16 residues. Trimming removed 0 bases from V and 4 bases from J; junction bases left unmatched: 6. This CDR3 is CASSLAPQGAGETQYF. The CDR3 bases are TGTGCCAGCAGCTTAGCCCCACAGGGGGCCGGAGAGACCCAGTACTTC. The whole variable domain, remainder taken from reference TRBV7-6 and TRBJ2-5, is GAGVSQSPRYKVTKRGQDVALRCDPISGHVSLYWYRQALGQGPEFLTYFNYEAQQDKSGLPNDRFSAERPEGSISTLTIQRTEQRDSAMYRCASSLAPQGAGETQYFGPGTRLLVL.

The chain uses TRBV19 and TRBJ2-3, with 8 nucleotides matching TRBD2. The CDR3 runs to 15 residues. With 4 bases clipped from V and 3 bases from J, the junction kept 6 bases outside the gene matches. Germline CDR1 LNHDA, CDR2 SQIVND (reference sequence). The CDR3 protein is CASSNPPGGTDTQYF. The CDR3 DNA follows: TGTGCCAGTAGTAACCCTCCGGGGGGGACAGATACGCAGTATTTT. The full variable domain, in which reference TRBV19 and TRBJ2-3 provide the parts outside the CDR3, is DGGITQSPKYLFRKEGQNVTLSCEQNLNHDAMYWYRQDPGQGLRLIYYSQIVNDFQKGDIAEGYSVSREKKESFPLTVTSAQKNPTAFYLCASSNPPGGTDTQYFGPGTRLTVL.

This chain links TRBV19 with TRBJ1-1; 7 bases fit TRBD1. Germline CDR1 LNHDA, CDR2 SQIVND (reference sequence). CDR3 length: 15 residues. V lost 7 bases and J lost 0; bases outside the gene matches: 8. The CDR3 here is CASTPLDRLNTEAFF. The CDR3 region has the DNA TGTGCCAGTACTCCCCTGGACAGGCTGAACACTGAAGCTTTCTTT.

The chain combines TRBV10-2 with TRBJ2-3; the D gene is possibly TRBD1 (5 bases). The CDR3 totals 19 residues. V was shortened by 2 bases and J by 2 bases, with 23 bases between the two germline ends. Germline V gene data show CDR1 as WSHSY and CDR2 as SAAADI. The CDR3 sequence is CASSEARWVARVNTDTQYF. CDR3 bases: TGCGCCAGCAGTGAGGCCCGTTGGGTCGCCAGGGTAAACACAGATACGCAGTATTTT.

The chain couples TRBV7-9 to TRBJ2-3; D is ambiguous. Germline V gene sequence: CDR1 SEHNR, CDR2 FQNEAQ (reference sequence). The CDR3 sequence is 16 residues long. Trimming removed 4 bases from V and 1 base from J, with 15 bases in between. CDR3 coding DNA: TGTGCCAGCAGCTCCCCCCGACGAGGTGGCACAGATACGCAGTATTTT. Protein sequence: CASSSPRRGGTDTQYF.

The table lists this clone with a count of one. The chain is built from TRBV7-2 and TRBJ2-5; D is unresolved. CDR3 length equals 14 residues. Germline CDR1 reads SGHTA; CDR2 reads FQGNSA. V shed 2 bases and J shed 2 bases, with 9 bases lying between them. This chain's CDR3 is CASSLQAVQETQYF. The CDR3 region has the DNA TGTGCCAGCAGCTTACAGGCAGTACAAGAGACCCAGTACTTC.

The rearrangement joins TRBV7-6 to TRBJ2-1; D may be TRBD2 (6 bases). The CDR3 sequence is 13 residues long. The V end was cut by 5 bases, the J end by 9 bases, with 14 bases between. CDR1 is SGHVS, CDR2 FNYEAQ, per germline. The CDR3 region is CASSLLGEAEQFF. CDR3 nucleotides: TGTGCCAGCAGCCTACTAGGGGAGGCTGAGCAGTTCTTC. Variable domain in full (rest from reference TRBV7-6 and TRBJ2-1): GAGVSQSPRYKVTKRGQDVALRCDPISGHVSLYWYRQALGQGPEFLTYFNYEAQQDKSGLPNDRFSAERPEGSISTLTIQRTEQRDSAMYRCASSLLGEAEQFFGPGTRLTVL.

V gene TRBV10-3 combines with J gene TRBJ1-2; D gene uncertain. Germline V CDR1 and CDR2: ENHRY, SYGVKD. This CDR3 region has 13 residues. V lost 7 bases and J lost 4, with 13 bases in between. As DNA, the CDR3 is TGTGCCATCATTTGGGTTAGGAGCTATGGCTACACCTTC. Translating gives CAIIWVRSYGYTF.

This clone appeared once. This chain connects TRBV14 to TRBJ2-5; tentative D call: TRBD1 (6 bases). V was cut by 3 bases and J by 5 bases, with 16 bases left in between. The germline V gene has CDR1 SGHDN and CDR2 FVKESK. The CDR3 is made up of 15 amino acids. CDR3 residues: CASSHVLTGLETQYF. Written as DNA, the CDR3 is TGTGCCAGCAGCCACGTTCTAACAGGGTTGGAGACCCAGTACTTC.

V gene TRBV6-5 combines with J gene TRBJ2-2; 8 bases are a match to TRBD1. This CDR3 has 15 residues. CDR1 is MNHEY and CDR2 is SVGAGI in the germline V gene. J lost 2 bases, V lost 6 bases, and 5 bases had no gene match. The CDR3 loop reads CASRSRGPNTGELFF. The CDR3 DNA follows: TGTGCCAGCAGATCCAGGGGGCCCAACACCGGGGAGCTGTTTTTT.

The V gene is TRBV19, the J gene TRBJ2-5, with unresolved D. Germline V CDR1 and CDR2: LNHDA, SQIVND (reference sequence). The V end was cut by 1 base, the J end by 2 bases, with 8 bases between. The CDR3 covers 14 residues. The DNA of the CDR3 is TGTGCCAGTAGTATAGGTCGACCTCAAGAGACCCAGTACTTC. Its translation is CASSIGRPQETQYF.

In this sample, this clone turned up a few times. The CDR3 sequence: CASSESGTDNSPLHF. The CDR3 region has the DNA TGTGCCAGCAGTGAATCCGGGACAGATAATTCACCCCTCCACTTT. This chain connects TRBV6-1 to TRBJ1-6, with 7 bases that match TRBD1. The CDR3 length is 15 residues. Germline lookup yields CDR1 MNHNS and CDR2 SASEGT. V lost 2 bases to trimming and J lost 5 bases; unmatched junction nucleotides: 3.

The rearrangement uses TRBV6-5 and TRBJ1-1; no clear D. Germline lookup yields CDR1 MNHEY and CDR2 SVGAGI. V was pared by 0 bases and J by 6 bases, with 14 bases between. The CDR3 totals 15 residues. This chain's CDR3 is CASSYSDRFGSEAFF. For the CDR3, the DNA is TGTGCCAGCAGTTACTCGGATCGGTTCGGGTCTGAAGCTTTCTTT.

The DNA of the CDR3 is TGTGCCAGCAGCTTAGAACGAGGCCCGAGCTCCTACAATGAGCAGTTCTTC. Translating gives CASSLERGPSSYNEQFF. J is TRBJ2-1 and V is TRBV7-9; D gene unclear. This CDR3 spans 17 amino acids. Trimming took off 1 base at V and 0 bases at J, with 13 bases between the two ends. CDR1 SEHNR and CDR2 FQNEAQ come from the germline V gene (reference sequence). The variable domain in full, completed from reference TRBV7-9 and TRBJ2-1, reads DTGVSQNPRHKITKRGQNVTFRCDPISEHNRLYWYRQTLGQGPEFLTYFQNEAQLEKSRLLSDRFSAERPKGSFSTLEIQRTEQGDSAMYLCASSLERGPSSYNEQFFGPGTRLTVL.

The CDR3: CASSLAPRTGDYGYTF. CDR3 nucleotide sequence: TGCGCCAGCAGCTTGGCCCCCCGGACAGGGGACTATGGCTACACCTTC. J is TRBJ1-2 and V is TRBV5-1, with 9 bases fitting TRBD1. V lost 0 bases to trimming and J lost 3 bases; unmatched junction nucleotides: 6. From germline, CDR1 is SGHRS and CDR2 YFSETQ. The CDR3 has 16 residues.

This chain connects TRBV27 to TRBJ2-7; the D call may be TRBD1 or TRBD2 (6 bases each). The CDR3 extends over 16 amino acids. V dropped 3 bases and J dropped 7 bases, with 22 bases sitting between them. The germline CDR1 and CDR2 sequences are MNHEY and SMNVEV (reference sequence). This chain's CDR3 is CASSLGRTAYGGEQYF. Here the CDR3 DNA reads TGTGCCAGCAGTTTGGGGAGGACAGCTTATGGGGGAGAGCAGTACTTC.

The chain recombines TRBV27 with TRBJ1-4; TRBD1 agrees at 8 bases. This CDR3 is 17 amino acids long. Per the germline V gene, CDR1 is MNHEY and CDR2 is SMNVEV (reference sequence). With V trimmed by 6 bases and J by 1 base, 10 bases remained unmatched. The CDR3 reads CASSGRGPHLTNEKLFF. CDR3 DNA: TGTGCCAGCAGCGGCAGGGGGCCACATTTAACTAATGAAAAACTGTTTTTT.